The 25 T cell receptor beta chains below were found in one sample sequenced in a study of T cells in Graves' hyperthyroidism and ophthalmopathy. Amplified regions were TCR beta CDR3 sequences from RNA transcripts. In the first-round RT-PCR of the TCR CDR3, the HTBI primer set was used. TCRdb reprocessed the multiplex PCR reads via MiXCR and lists one record per CDR3 protein. This table has about 640,000 distinct CDR3 sequences, around 21% appearing once. The sequencing sample was made of blood. Receptor source: a man aged 30 to 45 with Graves' ophthalmopathy.

The rearrangement joins TRBV18 to TRBJ2-5; D gene ambiguous. This CDR3 has 12 residues. In germline, CDR1 is KGHSH, CDR2 LQKENI. The V gene lost 4 bases and the J gene lost 4 bases, with 7 bases spanning the gap. The CDR3 DNA is TGTGCCAGCTCACAATTTCGAGAGACCCAGTACTTC. Protein product: CASSQFRETQYF.

This clonotype was found a few times. The chain carries TRBV7-9 and TRBJ2-3; the D call may be TRBD1 or TRBD2 (6 bases each). The CDR3 loop spans 16 amino acids. Germline V gene lookup returns CDR1 SEHNR and CDR2 FQNEAQ (reference sequence). The V gene lost 5 bases and the J gene lost 3 bases, with 18 bases spanning the gap. The CDR3 nucleotides are TGTGCCAGCAGCGGAGGAGGGGGGCGGAGAACAGATACGCAGTATTTT. Its translation: CASSGGGGRRTDTQYF. Looking up the rest from reference TRBV7-9 and TRBJ2-3 gives the full variable domain: DTGVSQNPRHKITKRGQNVTFRCDPISEHNRLYWYRQTLGQGPEFLTYFQNEAQLEKSRLLSDRFSAERPKGSFSTLEIQRTEQGDSAMYLCASSGGGGRRTDTQYFGPGTRLTVL.

This chain connects TRBV18 to TRBJ2-1, with D possibly being TRBD1 (6 bases). The CDR3 has 16 residues. Trimming removed 3 bases at V and 4 bases at J, with 16 bases between. Germline V gene data show CDR1 as KGHSH and CDR2 as LQKENI. The CDR3 DNA is TGTGCCAGCTCACCCTCCCATAGGGACATTTACAATGAGCAGTTCTTC. Protein product: CASSPSHRDIYNEQFF. The variable domain in full, with the rest retrieved from reference TRBV18 and TRBJ2-1, is NAGVMQNPRHLVRRRGQEARLRCSPMKGHSHVYWYRQLPEEGLKFMVYLQKENIIDESGMPKERFSAEFPKEGPSILRIQQVVRGDSAAYFCASSPSHRDIYNEQFFGPGTRLTVL.

This chain links TRBV10-2 with TRBJ1-4; no reliable D call. Germline CDR1 and CDR2: WSHSY and SAAADI. V shed 7 bases and J shed 3 bases, with 12 bases lying between them. The CDR3 contains 14 residues. CDR3 residues: CASTPYGPNEKLFF. The CDR3 DNA reads as TGCGCCAGCACTCCCTACGGCCCTAATGAAAAACTGTTTTTT.

V gene TRBV20-1 combines with J gene TRBJ2-3, with 9 bases aligning to TRBD1. The J segment lost 6 bases and the V segment lost 3 bases, leaving 13 bases of the junction unmatched. The CDR3 runs 16 residues. Germline CDR1 is DFQATT and CDR2 is SNEGSKA (reference sequence). The DNA of the CDR3 is TGCAGTGCTAGCAATCAGGACAGGGGCCTTGAGGATACGCAGTATTTT. It specifies CSASNQDRGLEDTQYF.

This clonotype has a count of ten or more. This rearrangement joins TRBV24-1 to TRBJ2-1; D remains ambiguous. Germline V CDR1 and CDR2: KGHDR, SFDVKD. This CDR3 has 13 residues. V lost 8 bases, J lost 2 bases, and 9 bases lay in between. CDR3 protein: CATMSDAYNEQFF. The CDR3 region has the DNA TGTGCCACCATGAGCGATGCCTACAATGAGCAGTTCTTC.

This clonotype turned up a few times. CDR3 bases: TGTGCCAGCAGTGCTAGCGGGAGGCGGAATGAGCAGTTCTTC. This codes for CASSASGRRNEQFF. V and J are TRBV6-1 and TRBJ2-1; 11 bases agree with TRBD2. This CDR3 has 14 amino acids. Germline V gives CDR1 MNHNS, CDR2 SASEGT. V was clipped by 4 bases and J by 7 bases; unmatched bases: 3.

The table lists this clonotype with a few counts. J is TRBJ2-1 and V is TRBV7-9, with D uncertain. Trimming removed 7 bases at V and 0 bases at J, with 13 bases between. Germline CDR1 reads SEHNR; CDR2 reads FQNEAQ (reference sequence). This CDR3 is 15 amino acids long. The CDR3 spells CASNVAYSSYNEQFF. CDR3 DNA: TGTGCCAGCAACGTGGCGTACAGCTCCTACAATGAGCAGTTCTTC. The full variable domain, rest sourced from reference TRBV7-9 and TRBJ2-1, is DTGVSQNPRHKITKRGQNVTFRCDPISEHNRLYWYRQTLGQGPEFLTYFQNEAQLEKSRLLSDRFSAERPKGSFSTLEIQRTEQGDSAMYLCASNVAYSSYNEQFFGPGTRLTVL.

The chain combines TRBV30 with TRBJ2-7; 11 bases map to TRBD1. The V and J ends lost 5 bases and 3 bases, in that order; junction bases with no gene match: 6. The CDR3 has 14 amino acids. Germline CDR1 GTSNPN, CDR2 SVGIG (reference sequence). This CDR3 reads CAWDPGQGDYEQYF. CDR3 coding DNA: TGTGCCTGGGATCCGGGACAGGGGGACTACGAGCAGTACTTC.

This chain uses TRBV4-1 with TRBJ2-1; D remains unclear. Germline-derived CDR1 and CDR2 are MGHRA and YSYEKL. V dropped 0 bases and J dropped 0 bases, with 15 bases sitting between them. This CDR3 is built from 18 residues. CDR3 sequence reads: CASSQDRGKWDSYNEQFF. The CDR3 DNA is TGCGCCAGCAGCCAAGATCGAGGAAAGTGGGACTCCTACAATGAGCAGTTCTTC.

This clonotype was observed at least ten times. This chain uses TRBV20-1 with TRBJ2-7; D is possibly TRBD2 (6 bases). CDR1 and CDR2 from the germline V gene are DFQATT and SNEGSKA (reference sequence). CDR3 length equals 13 residues. Trimming took 4 bases from V and 2 from J, leaving 12 bases between them. The DNA for the CDR3 is TGCAGTGCTATGGCTAGCGATGCCTACGAGCAGTACTTC. It yields the protein CSAMASDAYEQYF.

The sample holds a few counts of this clonotype. The rearrangement links TRBV7-8 to TRBJ2-7; 9 bases map to TRBD1. This CDR3 is built from 15 residues. Per germline, CDR1 SGHVS and CDR2 FQNEAQ. The ends lost 4 bases at V and 5 bases at J; junction bases unmatched: 9. The CDR3 here is CASSSGQGMFHEQYF. CDR3 nucleotides: TGTGCCAGCAGCTCGGGACAGGGAATGTTCCACGAGCAGTACTTC. Filled out from reference TRBV7-8 and TRBJ2-7, the complete variable domain reads GAGVSQSPRYKVAKRGQDVALRCDPISGHVSLFWYQQALGQGPEFLTYFQNEAQLDKSGLPSDRFFAERPEGSVSTLKIQRTQQEDSAVYLCASSSGQGMFHEQYFGPGTRLTVT.

V and J are TRBV28 and TRBJ1-2, with a possible D match to TRBD1 (5 bases). Trimming took off 5 bases at V and 7 bases at J, with 20 bases between the two ends. CDR3 length equals 15 residues. The germline V gene encodes CDR1 MDHEN and CDR2 SYDVKM. CDR3 amino acids: CASSPTGGLPGGYTF. As DNA, the CDR3 is TGTGCCAGCAGTCCCACAGGAGGCCTACCGGGTGGCTACACCTTC.

The chain recombines TRBV9 with TRBJ2-3, with 9 positions matching TRBD2. The CDR3 runs 17 residues. The J segment lost 2 bases and the V segment lost 2 bases, leaving 9 bases of the junction unmatched. Per germline, CDR1 SGDLS and CDR2 YYNGEE. The CDR3 sequence is CASSVYSGSSATDTQYF. CDR3 bases: TGTGCCAGCAGCGTCTATAGCGGGAGCTCAGCCACAGATACGCAGTATTTT.

This clonotype was seen a handful of times. The chain joins TRBV30 to TRBJ1-3; D is unresolved. CDR1 and CDR2 from the germline V gene are GTSNPN and SVGIG (reference sequence). V lost 2 bases and J lost 0, with 11 bases in between. CDR3 length: 15 residues. Here the CDR3 DNA reads TGTGCCTGGAGTCCCGATCTCAGCTCTGGAAACACCATATATTTT. Encoded protein: CAWSPDLSSGNTIYF.

This clonotype is a singleton in its sample. The rearrangement joins TRBV6-4 to TRBJ2-7; D gene uncertain. With 6 bases removed from V and 3 bases from J, the gap between germline ends came to 12 bases. CDR1 and CDR2 (germline): MRHNA, SNTAGT. CDR3 length: 13 amino acids. CDR3 protein: CASSSPSHYEQYF. In nucleotides, the CDR3 is TGTGCCAGCAGCTCCCCCAGCCACTACGAGCAGTACTTC.

This clonotype was detected only a few times. The V gene is TRBV6-1, the J gene TRBJ1-5; D unresolved. V was shortened by 4 bases and J by 6 bases, with 19 bases between the two germline ends. Germline CDR1 MNHNS, CDR2 SASEGT. The CDR3 totals 16 residues. The CDR3 loop reads CASSGTGPLGRQPQHF. The CDR3 region has the DNA TGTGCCAGCAGTGGTACCGGGCCTTTGGGCCGTCAGCCCCAGCATTTT.

The chain recombines TRBV20-1 with TRBJ2-7, with 15 positions matching TRBD2. Unmatched junction bases numbered 15, after V lost 3 bases and J lost 0 bases. CDR1 and CDR2 (germline): DFQATT, SNEGSKA (reference sequence). The CDR3 runs to 20 residues. The CDR3 loop is CSASAHLGLAGGLSSYEQYF. Written as DNA, the CDR3 is TGCAGTGCTAGCGCACACCTGGGACTAGCGGGAGGCTTGAGCTCCTACGAGCAGTACTTC.

The genes are TRBV5-1 and TRBJ2-7, with TRBD1 matching 11 bases. The length of the CDR3 is 15 residues. V was clipped by 3 bases and J by 6 bases; unmatched bases: 8. Per the germline V gene, CDR1 is SGHRS and CDR2 is YFSETQ. The CDR3 loop reads CASSSRTGTGGEQYF. DNA for the CDR3: TGCGCCAGCAGCTCACGAACCGGGACAGGGGGCGAGCAGTACTTC.

This chain links TRBV6-2 or TRBV6-3 with TRBJ2-2; 10 bases match TRBD2. V lost 2 bases and J lost 1; bases outside the gene matches: 7. Germline CDR1 and CDR2: MNHEY and SVGEGT. This CDR3 is 18 amino acids long. In DNA form, the CDR3 reads TGTGCCAGCAGTTACAGCTGGGCTAGCGGGAGGAACACCGGGGAGCTGTTTTTT. This gives the protein CASSYSWASGRNTGELFF.

This clonotype was recorded a few times. The chain recombines TRBV19 with TRBJ2-5; either TRBD1 or TRBD2 may supply D (5 bases each). V lost 10 bases and J 3 bases, leaving 18 bases between the germline ends. This CDR3 spans 14 amino acids. Germline V CDR1 and CDR2: LNHDA, SQIVND (reference sequence). For the CDR3, the DNA is TGTGCCACCCGCAATTCGGGACGGGAAGAGACCCAGTACTTC. It codes for CATRNSGREETQYF.

This clonotype was observed at least ten times. The rearrangement joins TRBV7-2 to TRBJ2-1; D remains ambiguous. The CDR3 is 14 residues long. CDR1 and CDR2 (germline): SGHTA, FQGNSA. V dropped 2 bases and J dropped 7 bases, with 12 bases sitting between them. The CDR3 nucleotides read TGTGCCAGCAGCTTATCTATGCCACTAAATGAGCAGTTCTTC. Protein: CASSLSMPLNEQFF.

In its sample, this clonotype was seen many times. The chain joins TRBV7-2 to TRBJ1-1; D is possibly TRBD1 (5 bases). The germline CDR1 and CDR2 sequences are SGHTA and FQGNSA. The CDR3 has 13 amino acids. Trimming took off 2 bases at V and 5 bases at J, with 9 bases between the two ends. CDR3 bases: TGTGCCAGCAGCTTATCCAGGGAAACTGAAGCTTTCTTT. As protein: CASSLSRETEAFF.

This clonotype was detected ten times or more. As DNA, the CDR3 is TGTGCCAGCAGCGGGGGGACTAGCGTCTACGAGCAGTACTTC. Its translation: CASSGGTSVYEQYF. This chain uses TRBV12-3 or TRBV12-4 with TRBJ2-7; 10 bases align to TRBD2. The trim removed 6 bases at V and 3 bases at J, leaving 5 bases unmatched. The CDR3 totals 14 residues.

This chain joins TRBV7-3 and TRBJ1-3, with no clear D. The CDR3 is 16 residues long. Germline-derived CDR1 and CDR2 are SGHTA and FQGTGA. Trimming pared 1 base from V and 2 bases from J, leaving 12 bases between. In nucleotides, the CDR3 is TGTGCCAGCAGCTTAAGGTGGCAGGCCCCTGGAAACACCATATATTTT. Protein sequence: CASSLRWQAPGNTIYF.